This TCR beta chain was retrieved from a study of siplizumab effects on memory and regulatory T cells. Data came from immunoSEQ multiplex PCR; TCRdb stores just in-frame clones and leaves some out. The sample includes roughly 60,000 clones, 90% to 97% of them seen just once. On this clone: The target antigen is unknown.

The V gene's germline CDR1 is SGHKS and CDR2 YYEKEE (reference sequence). This CDR3 has 12 residues. V dropped 4 bases and J dropped 1 base, with 5 bases sitting between them. Study results and caveats: Siplizumab led to significantly less abundant alloreactive sequences that could be traced back to unstimulated CD4+ memory cells. Most proliferating CD4+ or CD8+ clones, roughly 75-97%, had no naive or memory assignment. Whether the proliferating Tregs (from siplizumab cultures) were suppressive was not confirmed.

This sequence joins TRBV5-5 and TRBJ1-1; D gene ambiguous. The source of this sequence is a human donor in good health. Input material: naive CD8+ T cells sorted from blood. CDR3 protein: CASSPSNTEAFF. The CDR3 nucleotides are TGTGCCAGCAGCCCGTCGAACACTGAAGCTTTCTTT.